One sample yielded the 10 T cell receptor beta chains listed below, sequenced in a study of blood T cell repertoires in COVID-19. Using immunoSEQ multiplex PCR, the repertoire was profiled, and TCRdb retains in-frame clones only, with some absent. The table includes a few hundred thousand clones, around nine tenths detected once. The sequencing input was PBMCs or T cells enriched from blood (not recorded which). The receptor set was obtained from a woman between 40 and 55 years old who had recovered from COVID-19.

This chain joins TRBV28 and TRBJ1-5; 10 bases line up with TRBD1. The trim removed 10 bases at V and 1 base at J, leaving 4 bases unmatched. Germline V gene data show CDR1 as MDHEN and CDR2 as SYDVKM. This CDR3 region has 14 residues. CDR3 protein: CATRTGGSNQPQHF. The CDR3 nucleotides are TGTGCCACCCGGACAGGGGGAAGCAATCAGCCCCAGCATTTT.

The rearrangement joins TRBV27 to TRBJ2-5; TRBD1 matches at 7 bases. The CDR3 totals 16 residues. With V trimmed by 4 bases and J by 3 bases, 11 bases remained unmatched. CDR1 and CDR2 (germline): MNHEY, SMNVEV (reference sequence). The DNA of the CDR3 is TGTGCCAGCAGTTCATTCACTTGGACAGGCAAAGAGACCCAGTACTTC. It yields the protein CASSSFTWTGKETQYF.

The CDR3: CASNLPNYGYTF. CDR3 bases: TGTGCCAGCAACTTGCCTAACTATGGCTACACCTTC. The rearrangement links TRBV9 to TRBJ1-2; D gene ambiguous. The length of the CDR3 is 12 residues. With 6 bases removed from V and 0 bases from J, the gap between germline ends came to 6 bases. Germline V gives CDR1 SGDLS, CDR2 YYNGEE.

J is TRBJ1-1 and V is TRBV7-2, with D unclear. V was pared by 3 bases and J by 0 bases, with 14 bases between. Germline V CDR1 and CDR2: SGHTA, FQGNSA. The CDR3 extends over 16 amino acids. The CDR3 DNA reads TGTGCCAGCAGCTTGATGGCGGGCCCTATGAACACTGAAGCTTTCTTT. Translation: CASSLMAGPMNTEAFF.

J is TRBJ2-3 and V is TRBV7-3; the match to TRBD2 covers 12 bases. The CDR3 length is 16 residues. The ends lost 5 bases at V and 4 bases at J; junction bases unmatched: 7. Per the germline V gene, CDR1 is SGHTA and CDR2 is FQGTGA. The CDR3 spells CASSPPSGGASDTQYF. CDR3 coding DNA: TGTGCCAGCAGCCCGCCTAGCGGGGGGGCATCAGATACGCAGTATTTT.

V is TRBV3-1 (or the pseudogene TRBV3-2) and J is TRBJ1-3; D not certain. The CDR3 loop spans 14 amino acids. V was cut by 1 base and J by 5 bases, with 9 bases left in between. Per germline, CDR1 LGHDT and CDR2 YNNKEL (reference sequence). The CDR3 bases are TGTGCCAGCAGCCAAGGGGGAGTCAGAAACACCATATATTTT. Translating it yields CASSQGGVRNTIYF.

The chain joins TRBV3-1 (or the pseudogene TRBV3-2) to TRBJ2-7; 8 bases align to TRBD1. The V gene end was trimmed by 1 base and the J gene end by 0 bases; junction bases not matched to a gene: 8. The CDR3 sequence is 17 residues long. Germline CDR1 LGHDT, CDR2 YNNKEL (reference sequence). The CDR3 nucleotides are TGTGCCAGCAGCCAAGCCGGGGTGGGACAGGCCTCCTACGAGCAGTACTTC. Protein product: CASSQAGVGQASYEQYF.

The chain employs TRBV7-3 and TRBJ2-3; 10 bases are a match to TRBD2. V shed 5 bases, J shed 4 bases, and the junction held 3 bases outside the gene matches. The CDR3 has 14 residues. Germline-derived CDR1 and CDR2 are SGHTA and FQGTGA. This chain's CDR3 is CASSPSGSSDTQYF. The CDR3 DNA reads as TGTGCCAGCAGCCCTAGCGGGAGTTCAGATACGCAGTATTTT.

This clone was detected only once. Here the CDR3 reads CASSLLGSTDTQYF. CDR3 nucleotides: TGTGCCAGCAGCTTGCTCGGTAGCACAGATACGCAGTATTTT. The chain is built from TRBV7-9 and TRBJ2-3; no clear D. Germline CDR1 and CDR2: SEHNR and FQNEAQ (reference sequence). The CDR3 is 14 amino acids. Trimming pared 3 bases from V and 0 bases from J, leaving 7 bases between.

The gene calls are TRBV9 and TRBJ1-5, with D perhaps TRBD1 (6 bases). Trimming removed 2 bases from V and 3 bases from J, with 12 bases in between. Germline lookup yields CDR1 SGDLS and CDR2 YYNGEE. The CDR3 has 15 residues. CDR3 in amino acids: CASSVTGYFNQPQHF. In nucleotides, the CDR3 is TGTGCCAGCAGCGTTACAGGGTATTTCAATCAGCCCCAGCATTTT.